This entry lists 4 T cell receptor beta chains sequenced from one sample in a study of CD8 T cells in ankylosing spondylitis. Study-wide findings and caveats: One TCR beta motif, made up of roughly eight highly homologous variants, appeared characteristic of ankylosing spondylitis blood.

These receptors lack a known antigen. TCRdb re-called the 5' RACE reads with MiXCR, one entry per CDR3 protein. Of about 800,000 distinct CDR3 sequences in the sample, approximately 12% were seen once. The sample was blood, either unsorted or a sorted T cell fraction (not recorded which). These receptor sequences come from a male donor with ankylosing spondylitis.

This clonotype was observed a few times. The V and J genes are TRBV24-1 and TRBJ1-1; 8 bases map to TRBD1. The CDR3 loop spans 16 amino acids. V was pared by 4 bases and J by 5 bases, with 11 bases of the junction left unmatched. Per germline, CDR1 KGHDR and CDR2 SFDVKD. CDR3 sequence: CATSERWRTGRTEAFF. The CDR3 DNA follows: TGTGCCACCAGTGAACGCTGGAGGACAGGGCGGACTGAAGCTTTCTTT.

This clonotype was counted at least ten times. The chain couples TRBV28 to TRBJ2-7, with no clear D. The V end lost 6 bases, the J end lost 2 bases, and 11 bases lay between the germline ends. The CDR3 runs to 13 residues. From germline, CDR1 is MDHEN and CDR2 SYDVKM. In DNA, the CDR3 is TGTGCCAGCAGCCCCGGGCGCGCCTACGAGCAGTACTTC. Its translation: CASSPGRAYEQYF.

This chain joins TRBV24-1 and TRBJ2-7; 8 nucleotides line up with TRBD1. The CDR3 length is 14 residues. The V and J ends lost 3 bases and 6 bases, in that order; junction bases with no gene match: 6. Germline-derived CDR1 and CDR2 are KGHDR and SFDVKD. CDR3 region: CATSDPQGASEQYF. CDR3 nucleotides: TGTGCCACCAGTGATCCCCAGGGGGCCTCCGAGCAGTACTTC.

Only a few counts were recorded for this clonotype. The chain links TRBV7-9 to TRBJ1-1; the match to TRBD1 covers 7 bases. J lost 4 bases, V lost 0 bases, and 8 bases had no gene match. Looked up from germline, CDR1 is SEHNR and CDR2 is FQNEAQ (reference sequence). The CDR3 length is 16 residues. The CDR3 sequence is CASSLAGRGLGTEAFF. DNA of the CDR3: TGTGCCAGCAGCTTAGCGGGAAGGGGGCTTGGCACTGAAGCTTTCTTT.